Below, one T cell receptor (beta chain) is given with its context. This clone was recorded a few times. Its target antigen remains unknown. Base qualities are not at hand, and no much larger clone is one base apart. The sample belongs to a study of T cells in tuberculosis (dated 2018 in TCRdb). Turning to the overall study: To characterize T cells specific for the mycobacterial lipid antigen glucose monomycolate (GMM), the study used CD1B tetramers together with high-throughput TCR immunosequencing. IGRA-negative adolescents, IGRA-positive adolescents with latent tuberculosis and adults with active tuberculosis, ten per group, were compared in a South African clinical cohort. Active tuberculosis patient PBMC were archived before or within 7 days of starting standard anti-tuberculosis treatment.

The intended sense of this specimen's time point label: new active TB diagnosis, blood taken before or within 7 days of starting treatment. Patients with active tuberculosis were defined as newly diagnosed, HIV-seronegative South African adults aged 18 years or older. Confirmation of active tuberculosis was obtained by positive sputum smear microscopy and/or positive M. tuberculosis culture. Immunosequencing of unsorted cryopreserved PBMC covered, on average, about 91,000 T cells per clinical donor. The immunoSEQ multiplex PCR assay was used to generate TCR libraries, with TCR-beta and/or TCR-alpha/delta assays applied to each sample. The amplified TCR libraries were sequenced on the Illumina high-throughput platform. Processing in the source paper ran as follows. Clustering and dimensionality reduction were performed using pairwise TCRdist distances among GMM-specific receptors from ex vivo sorted or in vitro expanded T cells. Each clinical repertoire was assigned a mean NN-distance score, defined as the average TCRdist to the nearest 10% of tetramer-positive reference sequences. GEM TCR motif frequency was calculated as the fraction of unique TCRs that matched known GEM sequences in V/J usage and CDR3 length. Active tuberculosis was classified by linear discriminant analysis with leave-one-out cross-validation, implemented in scikit-learn. What TCRdb holds here is the immuneACCESS table cut down to in-frame rearrangements. Part of the clones is not present; checked against another copy, under half of the missing clones reflect an unresolved V gene, and the others are unexplained. The V and J calls and clone size come from that table; D and trimming were worked out from the DNA. For this sample there are approximately 53,000 clones; more than 90% appear just once. Of the sample, 1.4% is held by the ten largest clones.

Study-level results and caveats: Using GEM motif frequencies, a classifier achieved about 63% accuracy, whereas a classifier built on the diverse GMM-specific repertoire got to under 90% accuracy (AUROC around 0.87). Active tuberculosis TCR-alpha repertoires showed smaller mean NN-distances to GMM-specific TCRs than IGRA-negative controls, suggesting clonal expansion of these TCRs. Clinical samples were selected based on which cryopreserved specimens were available, and the active tuberculosis cases were adults whereas the controls were adolescents. The smaller NN-distances in active tuberculosis patients were driven in part by shorter CDR3-alpha lengths, while the difference seen for TCR-beta was not statistically significant.

This TCR came from an adult with tuberculosis. Sequencing used PBMCs, obtained at tuberculosis diagnosis.

In nucleotides, the sequence is TGTGCCAGCAGTATAAGGACAGGCCCGGAATCCTACAATGAGCAGTTCTTC. This encodes CASSIRTGPESYNEQFF. The chain joins TRBV2 to TRBJ2-1; TRBD1 fits 7 bases in the junction. From the cysteine up to the phenylalanine, the CDR3 has a length of 17 residues. Only the CDR3 part of the read is kept: 51 bases, read in frame from the first base. The V end gives up 5 bases and the J end 1 base, leaving 11 bases in the junction not matched to a gene. According to the germline V gene, CDR1 reads SNHLY and CDR2 reads FYNNEI.